This T cell receptor beta chain was found in a study of T cell responses to AZD1222 COVID-19 vaccine. At the level of the study: Recipients boosted at about 4 weeks or about 12 weeks are pooled.

Germline V gene data show CDR1 as LGHDT and CDR2 as YNNKEL (reference sequence). The V end was cut by 0 bases, the J end by 7 bases, with 16 bases between. There are 15 residues in the CDR3. Overall study findings and caveats: Spike-spanning, vaccine-associated CD4 TCRs were dominant at 160-218 and 743-854. Donors were chiefly white British, with a greater number of females, and clonal diversity was perhaps underestimated.

Sequencing used immunoSEQ multiplex PCR; TCRdb keeps in-frame clones, though not all of them. Found here are about 100,000 clones, approximately 90% of them singletons; the top ten hold 1.3%. With regard to this clone: Its cognate antigen is unknown.

Sequencing used peripheral blood, obtained on day 0 of AZD1222 vaccination. The rearrangement joins TRBV3-1 (or the pseudogene TRBV3-2) to TRBJ2-7, with D possibly TRBD2 on 7 matching bases. The source is an adult in good health. The CDR3 DNA reads as TGTGCCAGCAGCCAAGATCTCGCGGGGGCGTTAGAGCAGTACTTC. Amino acid sequence: CASSQDLAGALEQYF.